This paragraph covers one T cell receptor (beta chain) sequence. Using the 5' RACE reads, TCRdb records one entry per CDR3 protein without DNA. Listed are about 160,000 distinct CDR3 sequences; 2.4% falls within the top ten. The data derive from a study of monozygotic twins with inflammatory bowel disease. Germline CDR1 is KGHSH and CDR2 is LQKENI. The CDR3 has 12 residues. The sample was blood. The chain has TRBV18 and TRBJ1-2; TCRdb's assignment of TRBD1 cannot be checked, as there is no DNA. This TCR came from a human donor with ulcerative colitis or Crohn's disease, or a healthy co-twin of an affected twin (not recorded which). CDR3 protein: CASMTGSYGYTF.